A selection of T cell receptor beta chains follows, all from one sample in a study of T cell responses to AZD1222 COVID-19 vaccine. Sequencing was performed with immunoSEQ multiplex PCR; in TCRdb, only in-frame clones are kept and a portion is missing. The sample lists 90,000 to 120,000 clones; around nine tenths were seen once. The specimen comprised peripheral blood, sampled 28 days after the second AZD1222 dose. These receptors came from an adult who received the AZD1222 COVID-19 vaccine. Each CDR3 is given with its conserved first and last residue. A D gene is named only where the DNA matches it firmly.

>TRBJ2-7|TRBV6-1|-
CASSESRVTYEQYF
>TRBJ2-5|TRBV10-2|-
CASSLHLQETQYF
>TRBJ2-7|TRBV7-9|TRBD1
CASSPRTGYYEQYF
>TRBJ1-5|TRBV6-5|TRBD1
CASSYQRQGDQPQHF
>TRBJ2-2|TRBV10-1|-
CASSWETGTNTGELFF
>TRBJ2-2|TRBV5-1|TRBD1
CASSMGQANTGELFF
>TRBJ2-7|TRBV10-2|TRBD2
CASSEEAGGPYEQYF
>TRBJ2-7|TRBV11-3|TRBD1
CASSNRRDRGSYEQYF
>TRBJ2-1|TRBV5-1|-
CASSSNGGLRNEQFF
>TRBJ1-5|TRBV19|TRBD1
CASSGTGTGGTINQPQHF
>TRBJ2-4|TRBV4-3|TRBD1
CASSPTGQGAKNIQYF
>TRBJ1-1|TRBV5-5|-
CASSPGGWGTHEAFF
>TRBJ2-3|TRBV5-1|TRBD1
CASSSGTGDTDTQYF
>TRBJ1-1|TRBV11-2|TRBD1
CASSLSTGANTEAFF
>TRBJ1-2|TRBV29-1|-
CSVLTGNYGYTF
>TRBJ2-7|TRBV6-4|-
CASSDGPSYEQYF
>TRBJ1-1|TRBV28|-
CASRDTEAFF
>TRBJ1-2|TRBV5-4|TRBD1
CASSKYGTGTSNYGYTF
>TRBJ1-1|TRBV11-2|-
CASSFGQLNTEAFF
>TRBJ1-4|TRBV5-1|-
CASSSQGLREKLFF
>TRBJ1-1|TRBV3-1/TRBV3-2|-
CASSHLKVKNTEAFF
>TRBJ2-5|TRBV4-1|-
CASSQGSWVQETQYF